This TCR beta chain was sequenced in a study of blood T cells in healthy people across ages. Together with a sample-barcoded 5' primer, a J-beta primer mix was included in a second PCR lasting about 7 to 11 cycles. There were at least 2.5 million CDR3-containing paired-end reads obtained from each sample. TCRdb reprocessed the 5' RACE reads via MiXCR and lists one record per CDR3 protein. Counted here are hundreds of thousands of distinct CDR3 sequences, about 56% occurring once; the ten biggest clones make up approximately 24%. Study results and caveats: TCR beta diversity, measured per million T cells, fell in a roughly linear way with age. CMV status of donors was unknown, possibly confounding expanded clonotype changes.

Trimming took off 3 bases at V and 4 bases at J, with 9 bases between the two ends. Germline V gives CDR1 DFQATT, CDR2 SNEGSKA (reference sequence). The CDR3 is made up of 12 amino acids. This clonotype was seen a handful of times. The target antigen is unknown. This chain uses TRBV20-1 with TRBJ1-2, with D unclear. The receptor was isolated from a man aged 35 to 55 in good health. Sequencing was performed on blood. CDR3 DNA: TGCAGTGCTAGTAGGACCCCCTATGGCTACACCTTC. Protein product: CSASRTPYGYTF.